Listed here is a single T cell receptor (beta chain). This sample was taken from a study of blood T cells in healthy people across ages. Looking at the study overall: With template switching, about one barcoded beta molecule was captured per two T cells.

Total RNA, at least 5.5 micrograms per sample, was extracted from PBMCs. The use of a sample-barcoded 5' primer and a J-beta primer mix characterized a second PCR of 7 to 11 cycles. TCRdb ran MiXCR on the 5' RACE reads and lists one entry per CDR3 protein. This repertoire shows approximately 1.5 million distinct CDR3 sequences, roughly 32% found once; its top ten account for around 11%. Trimming removed 6 bases at V and 0 bases at J, with 12 bases between. Germline lookup yields CDR1 MDHEN and CDR2 SYDVKM. The CDR3 loop spans 14 amino acids. The specimen sequenced was blood. The origin of this receptor is a woman aged 25 to 39 in good health. The gene calls are TRBV28 and TRBJ2-7, with D perhaps TRBD1 (6 bases). This chain's CDR3 is CASRKGGSSYEQYF. CDR3 in DNA: TGTGCCAGCAGGAAAGGGGGAAGCTCCTACGAGCAGTACTTC.